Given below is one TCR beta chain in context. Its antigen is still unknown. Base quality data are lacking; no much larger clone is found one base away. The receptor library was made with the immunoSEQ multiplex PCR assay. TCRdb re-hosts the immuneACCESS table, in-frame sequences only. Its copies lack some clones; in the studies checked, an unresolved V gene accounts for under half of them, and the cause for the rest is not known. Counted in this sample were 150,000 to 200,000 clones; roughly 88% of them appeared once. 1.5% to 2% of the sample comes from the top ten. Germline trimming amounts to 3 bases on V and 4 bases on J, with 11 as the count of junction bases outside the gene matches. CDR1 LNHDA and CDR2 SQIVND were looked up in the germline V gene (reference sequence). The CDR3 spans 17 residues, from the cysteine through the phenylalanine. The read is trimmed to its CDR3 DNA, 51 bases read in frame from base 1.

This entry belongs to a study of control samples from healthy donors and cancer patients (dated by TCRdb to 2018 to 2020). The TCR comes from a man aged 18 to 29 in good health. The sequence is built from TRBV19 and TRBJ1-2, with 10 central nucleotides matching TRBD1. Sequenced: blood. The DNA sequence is TGTGCCAGTAGTATGCATTTTATGGGACAGGGGCTCTATGGCTACACCTTC. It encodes CASSMHFMGQGLYGYTF.